This T cell receptor (beta chain) was obtained from a study of cytomegalovirus exposure and HLA in healthy donors. Study overall: Approximately 180 million T cells yielded approximately 110 million unique TCR beta sequences in earlier analysis. Findings and caveats of the study: With DRB1 most and HLA-C fewest, TCR association rates differed between HLA loci in a later analysis.

With 2 bases removed from V and 5 bases from J, the gap between germline ends came to 10 bases. This CDR3 contains 12 residues. Germline values: CDR1 GTSNPN, CDR2 SVGIG (reference sequence). On this clone: Its antigen is unknown.

Primers for the PCR totalled 60 Vbeta and 13 Jbeta. Repertoires were generated with immunoSEQ multiplex PCR, while TCRdb's copy carries only in-frame clones and drops some. The sample yields about 160,000 clones, less than 85% seen once. Material for sequencing was PBMCs. The TCR sequence derives from a man aged 60 to 69 in good health and CMV-seronegative. This chain joins TRBV30 and TRBJ2-7, with a weak D call TRBD1 (6 bases). CDR3 protein: CAWSITGNEQYF. Here the CDR3 DNA reads TGTGCCTGGAGTATAACAGGGAACGAGCAGTACTTC.